The 13 T cell receptor beta chains below were found in one sample sequenced in a study of blood T cell repertoires in COVID-19. Method: immunoSEQ multiplex PCR; TCRdb's copy keeps in-frame clones and lacks some. In the table there are approximately 480,000 clones, 89% of which are singletons. Sequencing input: peripheral blood. These receptors were taken from a young man with COVID-19, enrolled during active disease.

The chain combines TRBV19 with TRBJ1-1; 7 bases agree with TRBD1. CDR1 and CDR2 (germline): LNHDA, SQIVND (reference sequence). V was clipped by 5 bases and J by 3 bases; unmatched bases: 6. The CDR3 has 14 amino acids. The CDR3 protein is CASSQTGRDTEAFF. The CDR3 DNA follows: TGTGCCAGTAGTCAGACAGGGCGGGACACTGAAGCTTTCTTT.

CDR3 bases: TGTGCCAGTAGTGCGGGACAGACTAACACTGAAGCTTTCTTT. Its translation: CASSAGQTNTEAFF. The chain has TRBV19 and TRBJ1-1, with 7 bases identical to TRBD1. The CDR3 is 14 residues long. Unmatched junction bases numbered 5, after V lost 5 bases and J lost 2 bases. CDR1 and CDR2 from the germline V gene are LNHDA and SQIVND (reference sequence).

The V call is TRBV5-4, the J call TRBJ1-1; TRBD1 matches 9 bases. This CDR3 region has 16 residues. The germline gives CDR1 SGHNT, CDR2 YYREEE (reference sequence). V trimming: 2 bases; J trimming: 6 bases; junction bases outside the gene matches: 11. The CDR3 sequence: CASSFPGQGRFAEAFF. CDR3 sequence (DNA): TGTGCCAGCAGCTTCCCGGGACAGGGTCGTTTTGCTGAAGCTTTCTTT.

The chain uses TRBV2 and TRBJ2-1; D possibly corresponds to TRBD2 (6 bases). This CDR3 has 13 residues. V lost 7 bases and J 3 bases, leaving 10 bases between the germline ends. Per germline, CDR1 SNHLY and CDR2 FYNNEI. The CDR3 nucleotides read TGTGCCAGCAAAGGTAGCGGCTACAATGAGCAGTTCTTC. Translated: CASKGSGYNEQFF.

The V call is TRBV5-4, the J call TRBJ1-2; a weak D match, TRBD1 (5 bases). Germline CDR1 SGHNT, CDR2 YYREEE (reference sequence). V lost 5 bases and J lost 2, with 10 bases in between. The CDR3 length is 13 residues. This CDR3 reads CASREGTNYGYTF. The CDR3 nucleotides read TGTGCCAGCAGGGAGGGGACGAACTATGGCTACACCTTC.

The rearrangement joins TRBV30 to TRBJ1-4; D may be TRBD1 (5 bases). Trimming left V 3 bases short and J 3 bases short, with 14 bases between. This CDR3 spans 15 amino acids. CDR1 GTSNPN and CDR2 SVGIG come from the germline V gene (reference sequence). CDR3 in amino acids: CAWSLRQTPNEKLFF. The CDR3 nucleotides read TGTGCCTGGAGCCTTCGACAGACCCCTAATGAAAAACTGTTTTTT.

Here the CDR3 DNA reads TGTGCCAGCAGCTTTGGGGCGCCGAACACTGAAGCTTTCTTT. It translates to CASSFGAPNTEAFF. The chain has TRBV7-9 and TRBJ1-1; tentatively, D is TRBD1 (5 bases). CDR1 is SEHNR, CDR2 FQNEAQ, per germline (reference sequence). Trimming left V 3 bases short and J 1 base short, with 9 bases between. This CDR3 contains 14 residues.

The rearrangement uses TRBV7-2 and TRBJ2-7, with 7 bases identical to TRBD2. CDR1 is SGHTA and CDR2 is FQGNSA in the germline V gene. J lost 7 bases, V lost 4 bases, and 16 bases had no gene match. The CDR3 is 16 amino acids. CDR3 in amino acids: CASSSSGRTSTGEQYF. In nucleotides, the CDR3 is TGTGCCAGCAGCTCTAGCGGAAGGACCTCAACGGGGGAGCAGTACTTC. Full variable domain (missing parts from reference TRBV7-2 and TRBJ2-7): GAGVSQSPSNKVTEKGKDVELRCDPISGHTALYWYRQSLGQGLEFLIYFQGNSAPDKSGLPSDRFSAERTGGSVSTLTIQRTQQEDSAVYLCASSSSGRTSTGEQYFGPGTRLTVT.

V gene TRBV12-3 or TRBV12-4 combines with J gene TRBJ1-5; tentative D call: TRBD1 (5 bases). CDR3 size: 13 residues. Trimming stripped 6 bases from V and 0 bases from J, with 6 bases between. This CDR3 is CASRGDSNQPQHF. CDR3 coding DNA: TGTGCCAGCAGAGGGGATAGCAATCAGCCCCAGCATTTT.

The chain uses TRBV5-4 and TRBJ2-2; 16 bases match TRBD2. V was pared by 4 bases and J by 3 bases, with 9 bases of the junction left unmatched. The germline V gene encodes CDR1 SGHNT and CDR2 YYREEE (reference sequence). This CDR3 is 19 amino acids long. The CDR3 is CASSRSGTSGGAYTGELFF. DNA for the CDR3: TGTGCCAGCAGCCGATCCGGGACTAGCGGGGGGGCCTACACCGGGGAGCTGTTTTTT.

This clone appeared a single time. The V call is TRBV19, the J call TRBJ1-5; possibly TRBD1 for D (6 bases). Germline CDR1 and CDR2: LNHDA and SQIVND (reference sequence). The CDR3 runs 14 residues. V was clipped by 5 bases and J by 0 bases, with 8 bases between them. The CDR3 nucleotides are TGTGCCAGTAGTGTGACAGGTAGCAATCAGCCCCAGCATTTT. Protein sequence: CASSVTGSNQPQHF.

This clone was detected only a few times. V usage is TRBV6-5 and J usage is TRBJ2-2; D gene uncertain. The V gene lost 0 bases and the J gene lost 2 bases, with 10 bases spanning the gap. CDR1 is MNHEY and CDR2 is SVGAGI in the germline V gene. The CDR3 is made up of 16 amino acids. The CDR3 bases are TGTGCCAGCAGTTACTCGGTGTTAGCAAACACCGGGGAGCTGTTTTTT. Protein sequence: CASSYSVLANTGELFF.

This clone was found once. This rearrangement joins TRBV9 to TRBJ2-5; 11 bases are shared with TRBD2. The germline V gene encodes CDR1 SGDLS and CDR2 YYNGEE. The CDR3 has 15 residues. Trimming took 4 bases from V and 4 from J; bases not matched to a gene: 6. The CDR3 bases are TGTGCCAGCAGCACGCTAGCGGGAGGAACAGAGACCCAGTACTTC. This sequence encodes CASSTLAGGTETQYF.